This TCR beta chain was recovered during a study of blood T cells in healthy people across ages. The wider study: Capture via template switching afforded approximately one barcoded beta molecule per two T cells.

PCR was performed a second time for roughly 7 to 12 cycles using a sample-barcoded 5' primer and a J-beta primer mix. Every sample returned 2.5 million or more CDR3-containing paired-end reads. TCRdb re-analysed the 5' RACE reads in MiXCR, keeping a single row per CDR3 protein. The sample contains around 1.7 million distinct CDR3 sequences, 28% of which appear only once. Germline assignment: CDR1 MNHNS and CDR2 SASEGT. V lost 4 bases, J lost 6 bases, and 4 bases stayed unmatched. The CDR3 has 15 amino acids. In its sample, this clonotype was seen many times. This receptor was identified in a woman in her 30s in good health. The chain combines TRBV6-1 with TRBJ2-3; 13 nucleotides align to TRBD2. The sample comprised blood. The CDR3 reads CASSGTSGGRDTQYF. The CDR3, as DNA: TGTGCCAGCAGTGGGACTAGCGGGGGAAGGGATACGCAGTATTTT.